Reported below is one T cell receptor beta chain. The antigen remains unidentified. The CDR3 runs to 14 residues. V was pared by 7 bases and J by 6 bases, with 11 bases of the junction left unmatched. Germline loops: CDR1 SEHNR, CDR2 FQNEAQ (reference sequence). The PCR ran on 60 Vbeta and 13 Jbeta primers. Sequenced by immunoSEQ multiplex PCR; TCRdb stores in-frame clones only, minus some. The sample shows roughly 99,000 clones, 77% of them seen only once. The data stem from a study of cytomegalovirus exposure and HLA in healthy donors. Study results and caveats: Researchers reportedly found TCR beta sequences accurately predicted most subjects' HLA-A and HLA-B alleles. What a later analysis reportedly showed was that an Asian-associated ancestry cluster had fewer N-insertions than the approximately 670-donor mean.

This cohort consisted of healthy bone marrow donors. This clonotype originated in a male donor in good health and CMV-seronegative. The V and J genes are TRBV7-9 and TRBJ1-2; 7 bases align to TRBD1. The specimen was PBMCs. CDR3 region: CASNHPDRSNGYTF. The CDR3 DNA sequence: TGTGCCAGCAACCACCCGGACAGGTCCAATGGCTACACCTTC.